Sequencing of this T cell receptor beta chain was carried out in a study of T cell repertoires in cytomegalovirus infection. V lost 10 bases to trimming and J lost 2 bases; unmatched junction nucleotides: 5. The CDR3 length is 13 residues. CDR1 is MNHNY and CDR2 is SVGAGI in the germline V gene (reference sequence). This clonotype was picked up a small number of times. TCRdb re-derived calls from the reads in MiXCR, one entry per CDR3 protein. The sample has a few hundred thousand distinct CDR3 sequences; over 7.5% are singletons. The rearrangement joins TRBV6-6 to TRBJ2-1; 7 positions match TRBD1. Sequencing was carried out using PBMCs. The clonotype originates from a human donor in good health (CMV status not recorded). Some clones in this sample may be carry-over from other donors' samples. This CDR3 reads CANRQGPYNEQFF. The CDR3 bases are TGTGCCAACCGACAGGGCCCCTACAATGAGCAGTTCTTC.